This T cell receptor beta chain was recovered during a study of cytomegalovirus exposure and HLA in healthy donors. Study as a whole: The early release's HLA-typed donors yielded roughly 85 million unique TCRs. Broader study findings: Most TCR sequences showed up rarely, but some public TCRs showed up in many donors. The analysis excluded some indistinguishable V segments, including TRBV6-2 and TRBV6-3. Using a false discovery rate of 0.05, a later analysis showed that about 16,000 TCR beta sequences were associated with HLA alleles.

The study ran its PCR with 60 Vbeta and 13 Jbeta primers. Some clones are missing from TCRdb's copy, which holds only in-frame ones; the method was immunoSEQ multiplex PCR. The table includes 120,000 or so clones, 81% detected once. This clone was counted once. Its specificity is not known. The germline V and J ends were trimmed by 4 bases and 5 bases, with 18 bases remaining between them. The CDR3 spans 15 residues. Germline V gene data show CDR1 as SGHNT and CDR2 as YYREEE (reference sequence). The rearrangement links TRBV5-4 to TRBJ2-5; D perhaps matches TRBD2 (6 bases). The source of this sequence is a man aged 18 to 29 in good health and CMV-seronegative. The sample taken for sequencing was PBMCs. CDR3 amino acids: CASSRSETRAETQYF. The CDR3 coding sequence is TGTGCCAGCAGCCGTTCAGAGACTAGGGCGGAGACCCAGTACTTC.